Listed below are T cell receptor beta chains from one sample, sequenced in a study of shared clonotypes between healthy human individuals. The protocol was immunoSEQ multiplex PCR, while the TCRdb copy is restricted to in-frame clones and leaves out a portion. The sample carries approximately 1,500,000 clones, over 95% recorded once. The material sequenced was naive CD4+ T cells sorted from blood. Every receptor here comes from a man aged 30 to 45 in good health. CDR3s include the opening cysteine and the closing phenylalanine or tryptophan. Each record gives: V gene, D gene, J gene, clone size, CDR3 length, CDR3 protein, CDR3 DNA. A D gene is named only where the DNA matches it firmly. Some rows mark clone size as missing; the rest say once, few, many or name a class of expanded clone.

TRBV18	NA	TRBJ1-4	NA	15	CASSPRTGESEKLFF	TGTGCCAGCTCACCCAGAACAGGAGAGAGTGAAAAACTGTTTTTT
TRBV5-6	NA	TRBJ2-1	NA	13	CASSLRVRNEQFF	TGTGCCAGCAGCTTACGGGTTCGCAATGAGCAGTTCTTC
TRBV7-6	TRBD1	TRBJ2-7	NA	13	CASSSGGTGFAYF	TGTGCCAGCAGCTCAGGGGGAACAGGGTTTGCGTACTTC
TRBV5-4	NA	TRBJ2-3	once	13	CASSSGSTDTQYF	TGTGCCAGCAGCTCGGGAAGCACAGATACGCAGTATTTT
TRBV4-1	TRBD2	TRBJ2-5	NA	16	CASSQSRGGPGETQYF	TGCGCCAGCAGCCAAAGTCGGGGAGGGCCTGGGGAGACCCAGTACTTC
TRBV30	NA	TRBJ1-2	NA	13	CAWSSGLNYGYTF	TGTGCCTGGAGTAGCGGCCTGAACTATGGCTACACCTTC
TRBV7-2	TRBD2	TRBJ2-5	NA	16	CASSFRLAGLQETQYF	TGTGCCAGCAGCTTTCGACTAGCGGGCCTCCAAGAGACCCAGTACTTC
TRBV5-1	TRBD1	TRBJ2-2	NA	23	CASSPLGQGVVKVAEGDTGELFF	TGCGCCAGCTCACCCCTCGGACAGGGAGTGGTAAAGGTAGCGGAGGGGGACACCGGGGAGCTGTTTTTT
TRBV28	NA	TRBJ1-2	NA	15	CASSGGARGGYGYTF	TGTGCCAGCAGTGGGGGAGCAAGGGGAGGCTATGGCTACACCTTC
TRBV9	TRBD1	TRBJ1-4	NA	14	CASSPQTGPGKLFF	TGTGCCAGCAGCCCCCAGACAGGGCCTGGAAAACTGTTTTTT
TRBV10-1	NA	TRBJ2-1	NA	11	CASSDSNEQFF	TGCGCCAGCAGTGACTCTAATGAGCAGTTCTTC
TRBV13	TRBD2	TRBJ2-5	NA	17	CASSLGSGTGGQETQYF	TGTGCCAGCAGCTTGGGTAGCGGGACCGGGGGGCAAGAGACCCAGTACTTC
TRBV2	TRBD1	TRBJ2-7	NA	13	CASEQGNTYEQYF	TGTGCCAGTGAACAGGGGAATACCTACGAGCAGTACTTC
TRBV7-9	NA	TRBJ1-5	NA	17	CASSLVLGQGSNQPQHF	TGTGCCAGCAGCTTAGTTCTGGGGCAGGGGAGCAATCAGCCCCAGCATTTT
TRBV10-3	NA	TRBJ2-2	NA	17	CAISDYLGSTNTGELFF	TGTGCCATCAGTGATTATCTTGGCTCCACGAACACCGGGGAGCTGTTTTTT
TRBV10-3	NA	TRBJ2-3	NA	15	CAISDDFRSTDTQYF	TGTGCCATCAGTGACGATTTCCGGAGCACAGATACGCAGTATTTT
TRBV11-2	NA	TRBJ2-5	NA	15	CASSPLGTGGLAQYF	TGTGCCAGCAGCCCCCTGGGCACTGGGGGTCTGGCCCAGTACTTC
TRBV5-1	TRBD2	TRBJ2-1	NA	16	CASSLPPSGRGNEQFF	TGCGCCAGCAGCTTGCCCCCTAGCGGGAGAGGGAATGAGCAGTTCTTC
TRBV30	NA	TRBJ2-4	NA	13	CAWSGASKNIQYF	TGTGCCTGGAGTGGAGCATCCAAAAACATTCAGTACTTC
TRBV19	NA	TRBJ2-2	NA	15	CASSIVSRIAGELFF	TGTGCCAGTAGTATAGTGAGTCGAATCGCCGGGGAGCTGTTTTTT
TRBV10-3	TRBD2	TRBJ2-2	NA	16	CAIRRGGLDNTGELFF	TGTGCCATCCGGCGGGGGGGACTAGATAACACCGGGGAGCTGTTTTTT
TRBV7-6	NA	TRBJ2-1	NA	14	CASSQTTGVGEQFF	TGTGCCAGCAGCCAGACGACGGGAGTCGGTGAGCAGTTCTTC
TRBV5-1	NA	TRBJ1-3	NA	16	CASSVDTASSGNTIYF	TGCGCCAGCAGCGTTGACACTGCCAGCTCTGGAAACACCATATATTTT
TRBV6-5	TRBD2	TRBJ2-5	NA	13	CASSRGVQETQYF	TGTGCCAGCAGCCGGGGGGTTCAAGAGACCCAGTACTTC
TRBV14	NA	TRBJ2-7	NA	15	CASSYQGGRGYEQYF	TGTGCCAGCAGTTACCAAGGGGGTCGTGGCTACGAGCAGTACTTC
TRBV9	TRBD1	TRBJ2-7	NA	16	CASSPRTGTGAYEQYF	TGTGCCAGCAGCCCACGGACCGGGACAGGAGCTTACGAGCAGTACTTC
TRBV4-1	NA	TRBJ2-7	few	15	CASSQVASDLKGQYF	TGCGCCAGCAGCCAAGTAGCCTCGGATTTGAAGGGGCAGTACTTC
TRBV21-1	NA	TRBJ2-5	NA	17	CASSHLGQSIGAETQYF	TGTGCCAGCAGCCATTTGGGACAGTCGATTGGCGCGGAGACCCAGTACTTC
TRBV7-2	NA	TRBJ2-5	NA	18	CASSLYRRAATGEETQYF	TGTGCCAGCAGTCTCTACCGGAGGGCGGCCACCGGAGAAGAGACCCAGTACTTC
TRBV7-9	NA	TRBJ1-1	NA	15	CASSLYIAGVTEAFF	TGTGCCAGCAGCTTATATATTGCGGGGGTTACTGAAGCTTTCTTT
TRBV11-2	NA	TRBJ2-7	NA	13	CASSLHSTYEQYF	TGTGCCAGCAGCTTACACAGCACCTACGAGCAGTACTTC
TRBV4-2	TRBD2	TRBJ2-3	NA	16	CASSQALAGSGRTQYF	TGTGCCAGCAGCCAAGCACTAGCGGGGTCGGGTCGGACGCAGTATTTT
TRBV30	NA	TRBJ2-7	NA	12	CAWSSGPYEQYF	TGTGCCTGGAGTTCAGGGCCCTACGAGCAGTACTTC